Listed here are 13 T cell receptor beta chains from one sample, sequenced in a study of T-cell memory formation after mild COVID-19. In TCRdb, the 5' RACE reads were re-called with MiXCR into one record per CDR3 protein. The sample holds about 320,000 distinct CDR3 sequences; roughly an eighth are singletons and the top ten take roughly a fifth. The sample consisted of PBMCs or a T cell subset sorted from them (not recorded which). The receptors derive from a man between 18 and 35 years old who had mild COVID-19 (a few samples of this study predate the infection). Cell type and time point are not known.

This clonotype occurred a few times. The chain links TRBV29-1 to TRBJ2-3, with D possibly TRBD1 on 5 matching bases. In germline, CDR1 is SQVTM, CDR2 ANQGSEA. V was cut by 7 bases and J by 6 bases, with 17 bases left in between. The CDR3 runs 13 residues. The CDR3 spells CSAPRGGPDTQYF. The CDR3, as DNA: TGCAGCGCCCCAAGGGGTGGGCCGGATACGCAGTATTTT.

This clonotype has more than one count but fewer than ten. The J gene is TRBJ1-4, the V gene TRBV28; D unresolved. Between the trimmed V and J ends, which lost 5 bases and 7 bases, there was a span of 11 bases. From germline, CDR1 is MDHEN and CDR2 SYDVKM. The CDR3 has 13 residues. The CDR3 nucleotides read TGTGCCAGCAGTGGCCAGCCTACTGAAAAACTGTTTTTT. This gives the protein CASSGQPTEKLFF.

The chain combines TRBV7-6 with TRBJ1-4; weak D call: TRBD1 (5 bases). The CDR3 is made up of 16 amino acids. V was shortened by 1 base and J by 2 bases, with 11 bases between the two germline ends. Germline V gene lookup returns CDR1 SGHVS and CDR2 FNYEAQ. CDR3 nucleotide sequence: TGTGCCAGCAGCTTAGTCGCCCAGGGTACTAATGAAAAACTGTTTTTT. Translated: CASSLVAQGTNEKLFF.

This clonotype was recorded many times. This chain links TRBV4-1 with TRBJ2-1; no clear D gene. From germline, CDR1 is MGHRA and CDR2 YSYEKL. CDR3 length: 12 residues. V lost 1 base to trimming and J lost 9 bases, with 7 bases between them. The chain's CDR3 is CASSQVGAEQFF. CDR3 nucleotides: TGCGCCAGCAGCCAAGTAGGCGCTGAGCAGTTCTTC.

This clonotype appeared a few times. The J gene is TRBJ1-1, the V gene TRBV12-3 or TRBV12-4, with unresolved D. V lost 7 bases and J lost 4, with 13 bases in between. CDR3 length: 13 amino acids. The CDR3 loop is CASTAQLSTEAFF. The CDR3 DNA is TGTGCCAGCACTGCCCAGCTGAGCACTGAAGCTTTCTTT.

This clonotype has just one count. An end of the junction differs from the germline gene, which may be a read error. The V gene is TRBV18, the J gene TRBJ1-5; perhaps TRBD1 as D (6 bases). There are 14 residues in the CDR3. Germline V gene lookup returns CDR1 KGHSH and CDR2 LQKENI. Here the CDR3 reads CASSPRQERQPLHF. The CDR3 DNA reads TGTGCCAGCTCACCACGACAGGAGCGACAGCCCCTGCATTTT.

This clonotype was counted only a few times. This rearrangement joins TRBV7-9 to TRBJ2-3, with 14 nucleotides matching TRBD2. The germline CDR1 and CDR2 sequences are SEHNR and FQNEAQ (reference sequence). The J segment lost 3 bases and the V segment lost 5 bases, leaving 7 bases of the junction unmatched. The CDR3 length is 17 residues. The chain's CDR3 is CASSHPTSGGVTDTQYF. The DNA of the CDR3 is TGTGCCAGCAGCCACCCGACTAGCGGGGGGGTTACAGATACGCAGTATTTT.

V and J are TRBV20-1 and TRBJ1-1; 8 bases agree with TRBD1. V shed 5 bases and J 3 bases; nucleotides not matched to a gene: 8. Looked up from germline, CDR1 is DFQATT and CDR2 is SNEGSKA (reference sequence). The CDR3 extends over 14 amino acids. The CDR3 nucleotides are TGCAGTGCTGCGACAGGGGTGGTGTACACTGAAGCTTTCTTT. Its protein is CSAATGVVYTEAFF.

This chain connects TRBV4-3 to TRBJ1-2, with 9 bases identical to TRBD1. The CDR3 consists of 18 residues. V shed 1 base, J shed 7 bases, and the junction held 16 bases outside the gene matches. Germline CDR1 is LGHNA and CDR2 is YSLEER. CDR3 protein: CASSQGGTGYEGFVGYTF. The CDR3 DNA is TGCGCCAGCAGCCAAGGGGGGACAGGGTATGAGGGGTTTGTTGGCTACACCTTC.

The chain has TRBV18 and TRBJ2-1; TRBD1 aligns across 9 bases. CDR1 and CDR2 from the germline V gene are KGHSH and LQKENI. The CDR3 is 17 residues long. V lost 4 bases to trimming and J lost 3 bases; unmatched junction nucleotides: 10. CDR3 nucleotides: TGTGCCAGCTCACTTAATTCTGACAGGGGGATCTACAATGAGCAGTTCTTC. Protein: CASSLNSDRGIYNEQFF.

This clonotype was seen many times. This chain links TRBV5-6 with TRBJ2-3; D ambiguous. The CDR3 contains 14 residues. The germline CDR1 and CDR2 sequences are SGHDT and YYEEEE. V was clipped by 2 bases and J by 0 bases, with 7 bases between them. The CDR3 sequence: CASSFYSSTDTQYF. The DNA of the CDR3 is TGTGCCAGCAGCTTCTACTCTAGCACAGATACGCAGTATTTT.

J is TRBJ2-7 and V is TRBV7-9; 11 positions agree with TRBD2. The V segment lost 5 bases and the J segment 3 bases; nucleotides outside the gene matches: 3. This CDR3 is built from 14 residues. Germline lookup yields CDR1 SEHNR and CDR2 FQNEAQ (reference sequence). CDR3 DNA sequence: TGTGCCAGCAGCCAGACTAGCGGGGACTACGAGCAGTACTTC. This encodes CASSQTSGDYEQYF.

J is TRBJ2-7 and V is TRBV7-2, with 9 bases lining up with TRBD2. V lost 1 base to trimming and J lost 4 bases; unmatched junction nucleotides: 5. Germline V CDR1 and CDR2: SGHTA, FQGNSA. The CDR3 length is 15 residues. In DNA, the CDR3 is TGTGCCAGCAGCTTAGTAGGCGGGGGGGTGTACGAGCAGTACTTC. It yields the protein CASSLVGGGVYEQYF. Full variable domain (rest looked up from reference TRBV7-2 and TRBJ2-7): GAGVSQSPSNKVTEKGKDVELRCDPISGHTALYWYRQSLGQGLEFLIYFQGNSAPDKSGLPSDRFSAERTGGSVSTLTIQRTQQEDSAVYLCASSLVGGGVYEQYFGPGTRLTVT.